This T cell receptor (beta chain) was retrieved from a study of blood T cell repertoires in COVID-19 (dated by TCRdb to between 2020 and 2021). Broadly, across the study: Samples from collaborators originated in the United States, Italy and Spain and spanned both the acute and convalescent phases of COVID-19. The prospective study material was composed of cDNA or gDNA derived from T cells, B-cell-depleted T cells, or PBMCs. The dataset comprised deeply sampled blood TCRbeta repertoires from subjects exposed to, actively infected with, or recovered from COVID-19. The repertoires were released in a freely available public database meant as a resource for research on the immune response to SARS-CoV-2. Samples came from the ongoing ImmuneRACE study (first 160 participants) plus 1,254 subjects from 6 global collaborators. Nearly every sample came with metadata listing a de-identified subject ID, COVID-19 status, age in years and sex. Where available, HLA class I and class II types were obtained from metadata supplied by the sample provider rather than from assay-based typing.

Enrolling through a virtual design, the prospective study's participants ranged in age from roughly 18 to 89 years and lived across about two dozen United States geographic areas. In the prospective study, cohorts were assigned on the basis of participant-reported clinical history obtained from a screening survey and a study questionnaire. Recovered participants in ImmuneRACE Cohort 3 were defined by two consecutive negative NP/OP PCR tests, clearance by a healthcare professional, or resolution of symptoms. Mobile phlebotomists in the prospective study collected whole blood, serum and a nasopharyngeal or oropharyngeal swab from every participant. Over an approximately 2-month period, participants in the prospective study had the option of providing additional blood draws and questionnaires. Before DNA extraction, prospective study blood samples were shipped either frozen or at room temperature.

A word on this clone: Its recognized antigen is unknown. No base quality values were provided; no much bigger clone lies one nucleotide off.

TCRbeta CDR3 regions were amplified from genomic DNA by means of the immunoSEQ Assay, a bias-controlled multiplex PCR. In the original analysis: The number of nucleated cells in each sample was estimated by amplification of reference gene primers within the assay. To quantify the absolute abundance of each unique TCRbeta CDR3 rearrangement, sequence reads were collapsed and filtered. For each sample, productive Simpson clonality was calculated as the square root of Simpson's diversity index across productive rearrangements. In TCRdb, the immuneACCESS table is reduced to in-frame sequences with V and J assigned. These tables do not hold every clone; where another copy was compared, an unresolved V gene accounts for under half, and the others remain unexplained. That table supplies the V and J calls and clone size; D and trimming were determined from the DNA. This sample is represented by over 350,000 clones; around 89% of them were singletons. Less than 1.5% of the sample belongs to the ten largest clones.

The study at large found these results: The quantity of clinical and demographic metadata differed by source and by participant and was supplied without curation.

Here V drops 3 bases and J drops 5 bases, and the junction holds 5 bases not matched to any gene. Spanning cysteine to phenylalanine, the CDR3 consists of 16 amino acids. Left in the record is the CDR3 DNA by itself, 48 bases read in frame from the first base. The sample was PBMCs or T cells enriched from blood (not recorded which). The sequence joins TRBV23-1 to TRBJ1-6; 9 bases in the middle match TRBD1. TRBV23-1 is marked as an open reading frame, function uncertain. The TCR comes from a woman younger than 35 who had recovered from COVID-19. The CDR3 protein is CASSQKQGANNSPLHF. The nucleotides are TGCGCCAGCAGTCAGAAACAGGGGGCGAATAATTCACCCCTCCACTTT.